This is a list of T cell receptor beta chains from one sample in a study of blood T cell repertoires in COVID-19. Profiling relied on immunoSEQ multiplex PCR, and the TCRdb table lists in-frame clones only, not all of them. The data contain about 280,000 clones, roughly 90% of them singletons. Sequenced: PBMCs or T cells enriched from blood (not recorded which). The receptors were sampled from a man aged 40-49 years who had been exposed to COVID-19. Both conserved end residues are part of each CDR3. A D gene is named only where the DNA matches it firmly. Clone size, where shown, is once, few, many, or a class for clones that have expanded.

abundance	j_gene	v_gene	d_gene	CDR3aa	CDR3nt
.	TRBJ1-3	TRBV3-1/TRBV3-2	TRBD1	CASSQVGTARNTIYF	TGTGCCAGCAGCCAAGTTGGGACAGCTCGAAACACCATATATTTT
.	TRBJ2-7	TRBV6-5	TRBD1	CASKWTGSDEQYF	TGTGCCAGCAAGTGGACAGGGTCCGACGAGCAGTACTTC
once	TRBJ2-1	TRBV5-6	TRBD1	CASSLVTGGIYNEQFF	TGTGCCAGCAGCTTGGTGACAGGGGGCATCTACAATGAGCAGTTCTTC
.	TRBJ1-2	TRBV6-1	TRBD1	CASSGGRQGAYYGYTF	TGTGCCAGCAGTGGGGGGCGACAGGGGGCATACTATGGCTACACCTTC
few	TRBJ2-3	TRBV7-9	.	CASSLDYLVGTQYF	TGTGCCAGCAGCTTAGACTATCTGGTGGGTACGCAGTATTTT
.	TRBJ2-1	TRBV5-1	TRBD2	CASRTGTSYNEQFF	TGCGCCAGCAGAACCGGGACTAGCTACAATGAGCAGTTCTTC
.	TRBJ1-1	TRBV10-3	TRBD1	CAIRKGQMNTEAFF	TGTGCCATCAGAAAGGGACAGATGAACACTGAAGCTTTCTTT
.	TRBJ2-3	TRBV11-3	TRBD2	CASSSDGGEYTQYF	TGTGCCAGCAGCTCGGACGGGGGGGAATATACGCAGTATTTT
.	TRBJ2-2	TRBV3-1/TRBV3-2	.	CASSRWDWNTGELFF	TGTGCCAGCAGCCGATGGGACTGGAACACCGGGGAGCTGTTTTTT
.	TRBJ2-1	TRBV19	.	CASSRGAPNEQFF	TGTGCCAGTAGTAGGGGAGCCCCCAATGAGCAGTTCTTC
.	TRBJ2-3	TRBV29-1	.	CSVELAATDTQYF	TGCAGCGTTGAGCTAGCAGCCACAGATACGCAGTATTTT
once	TRBJ2-6	TRBV18	.	CASSPQGAGANVLTF	TGTGCCAGCTCACCACAGGGGGCTGGGGCCAACGTCCTGACTTTC
.	TRBJ2-3	TRBV30	TRBD2	CAWRVLAGLTDTQYF	TGTGCCTGGAGGGTACTAGCGGGCCTGACAGATACGCAGTATTTT
.	TRBJ1-6	TRBV19	TRBD1	CASSETGGGSPLHF	TGTGCCAGTAGTGAAACAGGGGGGGGGTCACCCCTCCACTTT
.	TRBJ1-5	TRBV3-1/TRBV3-2	.	CASSQGWENQPQHF	TGTGCCAGCAGCCAGGGATGGGAGAATCAGCCCCAGCATTTT
once	TRBJ2-2	TRBV13	.	CASSPTGLTNTGELFF	TGTGCCAGCAGCCCCACAGGGCTGACGAACACCGGGGAGCTGTTTTTT
.	TRBJ1-1	TRBV18	.	CASSPSSQGSWNTEAFF	TGTGCCAGCTCACCATCAAGCCAGGGGAGTTGGAACACTGAAGCTTTCTTT
.	TRBJ1-1	TRBV10-2	.	CASSESQGDTEAFF	TGCGCCAGCAGTGAGTCCCAGGGTGACACTGAAGCTTTCTTT
.	TRBJ1-5	TRBV4-1	.	CASSQDTATQPQHF	TGCGCCAGCAGCCAAGATACAGCAACTCAGCCCCAGCATTTT
.	TRBJ1-3	TRBV10-3	.	CASRDIENTIYF	TGTGCCAGCCGGGACATAGAAAACACCATATATTTT
.	TRBJ2-7	TRBV7-7	.	CASSLAELGGDTSYEQYF	TGTGCTAGCAGCTTAGCGGAGTTAGGGGGCGATACTTCCTACGAGCAGTACTTC
.	TRBJ1-1	TRBV15	TRBD1	CATSRAGGRTEAFF	TGTGCCACCAGCAGAGCAGGGGGCCGAACTGAAGCTTTCTTT
.	TRBJ2-5	TRBV7-9	TRBD1	CASSLGKGGTGDKETQYF	TGTGCCAGCAGCTTAGGAAAAGGAGGGACAGGGGATAAGGAGACCCAGTACTTC
.	TRBJ1-3	TRBV3-1/TRBV3-2	.	CASSTGVSGNTIYF	TGTGCCAGCAGCACGGGTGTCTCTGGAAACACCATATATTTT
.	TRBJ2-1	TRBV21-1	.	CASSKDKGFRNEQFF	TGTGCCAGCAGCAAGGACAAGGGGTTCCGCAATGAGCAGTTCTTC
.	TRBJ2-1	TRBV27	.	CASSLAGIRYNEQFF	TGTGCCAGCAGTTTGGCGGGGATTCGTTACAATGAGCAGTTCTTC
.	TRBJ2-5	TRBV4-3	.	CASSVVGGETQYF	TGCGCCAGCAGCGTCGTGGGGGGAGAGACCCAGTACTTC
.	TRBJ2-1	TRBV7-3	TRBD1	CASSLGQGAYNEQFF	TGTGCCAGCAGCTTAGGACAGGGGGCCTACAATGAGCAGTTCTTC
.	TRBJ2-3	TRBV24-1	.	CATSDFGAGRTLTDTQYF	TGTGCCACCAGTGATTTTGGCGCGGGACGGACACTCACAGATACGCAGTATTTT
.	TRBJ2-2	TRBV4-2	.	CASSQALRDGELFF	TGTGCCAGCAGCCAAGCTCTCCGGGACGGGGAGCTGTTTTTT